This T cell receptor (beta chain) was recovered during a study of cytomegalovirus exposure and HLA in healthy donors (dated 2017 in TCRdb). About the investigation overall: According to an earlier analysis of 550 to 700 of the donors, 150 million to 200 million T cells yielded approximately 120 million unique TCR beta sequences and about 300 Gb of sequence data. About 300 gigabases of sequencing data and around 80 million unique TCR sequences made up an early release that covered 500 to 650 HLA-typed donors. Among the approximately 430 genotyped donors, around 79% belonged to the genetic ancestry cluster associated with self-reported Caucasian donors. The study aimed to test whether signatures of past pathogen exposure could be identified by cataloging public T cell receptors. The T cell repertoires of 550 to 850 subjects were profiled by immunosequencing and related to cytomegalovirus serostatus. In addition to the first cohort of around 670 subjects, a separate validation cohort of 100 to 150 different subjects was used. To predict cytomegalovirus infection status, the study combined high-throughput TCR immunosequencing, statistical association of individual TCRs with disease status, and machine learning. A later analysis re-analyzed previously published TCR beta repertoires from 550 to 700 donors and added high-resolution HLA genotyping to study TCR occurrence patterns. The later analysis used no new phenotypic data to find candidate immune exposures, relying instead on TCR beta sequences and their occurrence across donors. In an earlier analysis of more than 550 of the donors, high-throughput TCR beta sequencing was used to judge whether each TCR beta V gene segment behaved as functional or pseudogenic. Donor age, sex, ethnicity and CMV serostatus were compiled alongside the repertoire data. A later genetic analysis used genome-wide SNP genotypes for about 55% of the 666 donors, treating that subset as a discovery cohort. Every repertoire in the discovery cohort had been generated on one and the same sequencing platform. Both class I and class II loci were covered by HLA typing, at four-digit resolution. The number of donors typed differed by locus, with roughly 629-640 for A, B, C, DRB1 and DQB1, around 500 for DQA1, about 610 for DPA1, and some 440 for DPB1. Several DR-DQ haplotypes were treated as single units for association and clustering because of strong linkage in the cohort. Across 398 genotyped donors of the cohort, an average of approximately 200,000 unique TCR beta nucleotide sequences per donor were sequenced, and 15% to 20% of those sequences were non-productive. Results the study describes overall, beyond this receptor: V-gene and J-gene trimming of TCR beta chains was associated with a missense DCLRE1C variant in a later genetic analysis, and the association was replicated in an independent cohort. In an earlier analysis of some 540 of the donors, most TCR beta V segments appeared in productive rearrangements about 87% or about 30% of the time, broadly matching IMGT annotations. The study listed 150 to 200 TCR beta chains as associated with cytomegalovirus. Because some donors lacked HLA typing at each locus, the association tests relied only on the typed subset. The classifier was reported to diagnose cytomegalovirus status with high specificity and sensitivity in both the original cohort and the validation cohort. Sequencing depth was assumed to be roughly uniform across donors in the presence/absence analyses, though that assumption may not hold. In a later analysis, HLA-associated TCR beta chains were found to be more clonally expanded and to have lower generation probabilities than equally common non-associated chains. It was suggested by the authors that the approach could potentially be generalized to other disease states and immunological phenotypes. At a false discovery rate of 0.05, a later analysis linked approximately 18,000 TCR beta sequences to specific HLA alleles. Strong co-occurrence of HLA alleles, especially DR and DQ, made assigning TCR associations to individual alleles difficult. A cluster of highly shared sequence variants was judged likely to represent a technical artifact of the sequencing pipeline. A later analysis found that most CMV-associated TCR beta chains appeared HLA-restricted, with HLA associations seemingly driven largely by CMV exposure. In a later analysis, several top co-occurrence clusters were reported to appear linked to parvovirus B19, influenza, CMV and Epstein-Barr virus. Most TCR sequences were seen in very few donors, while some public TCRs were found in many individuals. For the cohort, immune exposure information was limited to CMV serostatus. A few of the identified cytomegalovirus-associated TCR beta chains were confirmed in vitro to be specific for cytomegalovirus antigens. The earlier analysis of approximately 560 of the donors excluded approximately 15 rarely observed V segments, including chromosome 9 orphons, because counts were too low. Linkage disequilibrium might explain the correlated functional status among segregating V segments, but an unknown experimental factor could not be excluded. According to a later genetic analysis, donors in an Asian-associated ancestry cluster had fewer N-insertions in productive TCRs than the approximately 670-donor mean. In a later analysis, the rate of TCR association differed among HLA loci, with DRB1 alleles having the most associated TCRs and HLA-C alleles having the fewest. A further reported finding was that TCR beta sequences accurately predicted the HLA-A and HLA-B alleles for most subjects in the first cohort. This cohort had only TCR beta chains sequenced, and the lack of alpha or paired-chain data limited which features could be detected.

Receptor amplification or capture employed the immunoSEQ multiplex PCR assay. For the multiplex PCR, a mixture combining 60 forward primers for TCR Vbeta segments and 13 reverse primers for TCR Jbeta segments was used. The CDR3 region of rearranged TCR beta genes was amplified from genomic DNA by a multiplex PCR assay. The amplified TCR beta libraries were sequenced on the Illumina HiSeq System as 87-base-pair reads. In the paper's pipeline: A later analysis counted around 72 million unique TCR beta chains across the 550 to 800 repertoires, and roughly 9.9 million of these chains were shared by at least two donors. To remove PCR and sequencing errors, raw reads were error-corrected and collapsed into unique sequences using a nearest-neighbor algorithm that merged closely related sequences. Alignment of CDR3 sequences to IMGT reference sequences was used to assign V, D and J gene segments. For a sequence to be retained, a match of at least six nucleotides to both a V gene segment and a J gene segment was required. A rearrangement counted as productive if the CDR3 had no stop codons and remained in frame with V and J, and every other rearrangement counted as non-productive. CDR3 was defined by IMGT convention, running from the second conserved V-encoded cysteine to the conserved J-encoded phenylalanine. In an earlier analysis of roughly 610 of the donors, sequences lacking an unambiguous match to a single V gene segment were excluded. In an earlier analysis of 450 to 700 of the donors, V segments were called functional above 56.7% productive rearrangements and were called segregating when the between-donor standard deviation exceeded 5%. To diagnose cytomegalovirus status from the catalog of TCR beta chain sequences, a statistical classification framework was built. In a later analysis, V and J genes were assigned by comparing TCR nucleotide sequences against IMGT/GENE-DB human TR gene sequences. A later analysis assigned CDR3 sequences and most-parsimonious VDJ recombination scenarios with the TCRdist pipeline. A later analysis defined each TCR beta chain by its CDR3 amino acid sequence plus V-gene family, and excluded reads lacking a unique V-gene family. To address suspected cross-contamination and a sequencing artifact, a later analysis removed roughly 640 highly shared, low-generation-probability nucleotide sequences. For each public chain, a later analysis derived a clonal expansion index from normalized ranks of inferred template counts within each repertoire. Generation probabilities in a later analysis came from a VDJ recombination model fitted to out-of-frame rearrangements, and those results were checked against IGoR. Hypergeometric tests were used in a later analysis to score TCR-TCR, TCR-HLA and TCR-CMV co-occurrence, with a repertoire-size bias correction applied to the TCR pairs. False discovery rates were estimated in a later analysis by permuting HLA or CMV assignments 20 times. A later analysis grouped co-occurring TCRs with DBSCAN, adding TCRdist sequence similarity when clustering within HLA-allele-positive subsets. Repertoires with fewer than 30,000 or more than 120,000 public chains were left out of co-occurrence clustering, as were four to six repertoires with anomalous nucleotide sharing. TCRdb mirrors the immuneACCESS table, restricted to in-frame sequences. Some clones are absent from its copies; in checked studies, under half trace to an unresolved V gene, and the reason for the others is unknown. The DNA gave D and trimming, while V, J and clone size come from that table. In this sample the table shows approximately 200,000 clones, about three quarters of which occur a single time. About 14% of the sample comes from the top ten.

On this clone itself: Its antigen remains unidentified. Within one base of it there is no much larger clone, and no base qualities were kept.

The cohort consisted of more than 650 healthy bone marrow donors. At the time of sampling, all cohort members were nominally healthy, though unrecorded immune exposures were likely present. The donor was CMV seronegative and belonged to the group of 352 seronegative cohort members. Every donor gave a peripheral blood sample, and the peripheral blood mononuclear cells from that sample were used for TCR beta sequencing. The Qiagen DNeasy Blood Extraction Kit was used to extract genomic DNA from the blood cell samples. Sequencing was carried out using PBMCs. The sequence was obtained from a man aged 35-49 years in good health and CMV-seronegative.

The DNA sequence is given as TGTGCCAGCAGCGTAGGTAGCGGGGCTACCGGGGAGCTGTTTTTT. It translates to CASSVGSGATGELFF. The V and J genes are TRBV9 and TRBJ2-2, and 8 junctional nucleotides match TRBD2. Reading from cysteine to phenylalanine, the CDR3 counts 15 amino acids. Only the CDR3 region is kept as DNA, spanning 45 bases read in frame from base 1. V and J are trimmed by 0 bases and 5 bases, and the gene matches miss 3 bases of the junction. For CDR1 and CDR2, the germline V gene lists SGDLS and YYNGEE.